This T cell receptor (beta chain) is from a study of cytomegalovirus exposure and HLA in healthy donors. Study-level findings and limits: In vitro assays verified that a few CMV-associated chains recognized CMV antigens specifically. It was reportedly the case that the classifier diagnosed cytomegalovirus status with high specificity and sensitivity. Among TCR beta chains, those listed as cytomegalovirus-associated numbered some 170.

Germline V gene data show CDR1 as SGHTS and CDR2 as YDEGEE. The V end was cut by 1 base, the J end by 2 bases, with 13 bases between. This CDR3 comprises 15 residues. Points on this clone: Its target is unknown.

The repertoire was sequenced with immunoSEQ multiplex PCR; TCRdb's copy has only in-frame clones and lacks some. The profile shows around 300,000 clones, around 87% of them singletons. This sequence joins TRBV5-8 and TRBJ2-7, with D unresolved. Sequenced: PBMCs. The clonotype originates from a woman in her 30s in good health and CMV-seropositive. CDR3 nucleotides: TGTGCCAGCAGCTTGTGGGTCCCTGGGACCTACGAGCAGTACTTC. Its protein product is CASSLWVPGTYEQYF.